Here is one T cell receptor (beta chain) with its context. CDR1 ENHRY and CDR2 SYGVKD come from the germline V gene. The CDR3 has 13 amino acids. V lost 3 bases and J 4 bases, leaving 9 bases between the germline ends. The sample originates from a study of blood T cell repertoires in COVID-19. Study-wide context: Acute and convalescent COVID-19 samples came from the United States, Italy and Spain. PBMCs, B-cell-depleted T cells, or T cells provided the cDNA or gDNA that made up the material.

Authors' analysis steps: Reference gene primer amplification gave estimated nucleated cell counts. Sequencing was performed with immunoSEQ multiplex PCR; in TCRdb, only in-frame clones are kept and a portion is missing. V and J calls and clone size are copied from that table; D and trimming were computed from the DNA. The profile shows around 100,000 clones, around 87% of them singletons. The chain has TRBV10-3 and TRBJ1-2; D uncertain. The source is a human donor in a cohort sampled during active COVID-19. Sequencing input: peripheral blood. DNA for the CDR3: TGTGCCATCAGTGAATTCCAAGCCTATGGCTACACCTTC. The encoded protein is CAISEFQAYGYTF.